This TCR beta chain stems from a study of beta chain features in type 1 diabetes. Across the study: Sorted cells, approximately 110 million in number, were examined across all samples.

This clone was picked up a small number of times. The antigen is not known. Markers CD45RO/CCR7/CD25/CD127/CD95/CD27 served to sort CD4+ naive, central memory, regulatory and stem cell-like memory cells. Study-wide findings and caveats: Type 1 diabetes patients had moderately but significantly shorter TCRB CDR3s in all four CD4+ subsets. VDJ junctions sequenced from type 1 diabetes patients showed fewer insertions and more deletions. Across patients, naive, central memory and Treg TCRB repertoires exhibited apparently greater similarity than was observed across healthy donors.

Between the trimmed V and J ends, which lost 0 bases and 14 bases, there was a span of 18 bases. This CDR3 region has 15 residues. The germline V gene has CDR1 SGHDT and CDR2 YYEEEE. The entirety of the isolated RNA underwent reverse transcription, so expressed TCRB transcripts were sequenced. Repertoires were generated with immunoSEQ multiplex PCR, while TCRdb's copy carries only in-frame clones and drops some. The sample lists a few hundred thousand clones, roughly 12% occurring once. Input material: naive CD4+ T cells from blood. This clonotype originated in a woman aged 18-35 years with type 1 diabetes. V usage is TRBV5-6 and J usage is TRBJ1-6; D call uncertain. The CDR3 protein is CASSLGRTTFSALHF. CDR3 bases: TGTGCCAGCAGCTTGGGGCGGACTACCTTTTCGGCCCTCCACTTT.